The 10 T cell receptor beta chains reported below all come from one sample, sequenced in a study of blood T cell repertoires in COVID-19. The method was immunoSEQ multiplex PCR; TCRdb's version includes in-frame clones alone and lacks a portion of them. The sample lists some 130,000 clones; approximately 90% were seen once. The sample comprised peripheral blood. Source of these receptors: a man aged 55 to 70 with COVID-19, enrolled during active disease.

The CDR3 DNA follows: TGTGCCAGCAGCTTACAGGGGCTCTCTGGAAACACCATATATTTT. This encodes CASSLQGLSGNTIYF. The chain carries TRBV5-5 and TRBJ1-3; 7 positions agree with TRBD1. The V and J ends lost 2 bases and 0 bases, in that order; junction bases with no gene match: 2. CDR3 size: 15 residues. Germline V gene lookup returns CDR1 SGHKS and CDR2 YYEKEE (reference sequence).

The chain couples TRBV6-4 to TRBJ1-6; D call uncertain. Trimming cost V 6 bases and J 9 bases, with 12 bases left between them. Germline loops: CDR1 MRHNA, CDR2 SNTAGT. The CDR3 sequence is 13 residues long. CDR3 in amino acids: CASSEVVASPLHF. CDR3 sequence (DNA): TGTGCCAGCAGCGAAGTTGTAGCTTCACCCCTCCACTTT.

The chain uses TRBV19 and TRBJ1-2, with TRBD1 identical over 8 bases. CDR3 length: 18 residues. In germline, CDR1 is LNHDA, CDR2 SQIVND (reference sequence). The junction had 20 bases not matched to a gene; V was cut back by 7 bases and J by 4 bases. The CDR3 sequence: CASKTPGGSASFSYGYTF. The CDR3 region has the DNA TGTGCCAGTAAAACCCCAGGGGGCAGCGCTTCTTTTAGCTATGGCTACACCTTC.

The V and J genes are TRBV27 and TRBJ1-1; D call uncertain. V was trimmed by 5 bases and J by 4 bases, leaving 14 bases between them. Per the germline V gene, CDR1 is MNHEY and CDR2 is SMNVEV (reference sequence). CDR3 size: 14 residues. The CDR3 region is CASSLGMVGTEAFF. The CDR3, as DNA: TGTGCCAGCAGTCTCGGGATGGTAGGCACTGAAGCTTTCTTT.

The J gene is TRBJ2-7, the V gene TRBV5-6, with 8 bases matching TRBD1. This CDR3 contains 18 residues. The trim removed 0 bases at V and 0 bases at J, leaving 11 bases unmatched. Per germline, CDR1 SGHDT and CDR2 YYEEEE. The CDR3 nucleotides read TGTGCCAGCAGCTTGGCCGCAGGGGGCCCTCAGCTCTCCTACGAGCAGTACTTC. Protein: CASSLAAGGPQLSYEQYF.

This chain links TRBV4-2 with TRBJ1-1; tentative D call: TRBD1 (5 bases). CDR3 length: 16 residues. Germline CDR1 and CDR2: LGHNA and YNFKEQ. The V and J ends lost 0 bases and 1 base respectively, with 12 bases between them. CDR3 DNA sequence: TGTGCCAGCAGCCAAGAAGGCGGCAGGGCGAACACTGAAGCTTTCTTT. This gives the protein CASSQEGGRANTEAFF.

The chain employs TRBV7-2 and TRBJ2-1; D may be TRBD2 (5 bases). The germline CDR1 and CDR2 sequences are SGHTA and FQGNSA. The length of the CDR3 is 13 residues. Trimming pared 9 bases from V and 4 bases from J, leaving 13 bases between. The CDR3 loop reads CASRTRGYNEQFF. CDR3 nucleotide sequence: TGTGCCAGTCGGACCCGGGGTTACAATGAGCAGTTCTTC.

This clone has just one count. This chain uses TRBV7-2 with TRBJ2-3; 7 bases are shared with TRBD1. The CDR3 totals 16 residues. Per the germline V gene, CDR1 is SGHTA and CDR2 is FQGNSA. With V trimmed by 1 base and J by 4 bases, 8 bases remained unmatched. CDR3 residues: CASSLGPGGVADTQYF. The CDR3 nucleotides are TGTGCCAGCAGCTTAGGGCCAGGGGGAGTTGCAGATACGCAGTATTTT.

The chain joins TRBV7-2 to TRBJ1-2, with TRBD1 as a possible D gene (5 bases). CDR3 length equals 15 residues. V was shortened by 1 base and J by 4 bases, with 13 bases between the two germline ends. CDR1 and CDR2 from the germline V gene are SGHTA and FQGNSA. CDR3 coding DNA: TGTGCCAGCAGCTTAGGGGGCGGTACGAGCTATGGCTACACCTTC. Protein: CASSLGGGTSYGYTF.

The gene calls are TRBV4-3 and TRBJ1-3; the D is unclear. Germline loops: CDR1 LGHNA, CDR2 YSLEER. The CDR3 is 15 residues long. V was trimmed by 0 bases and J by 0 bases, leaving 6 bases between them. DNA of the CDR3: TGCGCCAGCAGCCAAGATTACAGCTCTGGAAACACCATATATTTT. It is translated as CASSQDYSSGNTIYF.